What follows are 7 T cell receptor beta chains derived from one specimen sequenced in a study of Ad26.COV2.S vaccination and SARS-CoV-2 variants. Stated treatment: about 20 received Ad26.COV2.S at low or high dose, single or two shots; about 5 received placebo; per-sample allocation not given. Samples analyzed were those drawn on day 63 after the first vaccine or placebo injection. The table came from immunoSEQ multiplex PCR; TCRdb's copy has only in-frame clones and leaves some out. The data hold 410,000 or so clones, with about nine tenths observed a single time. This material consisted of peripheral blood, taken in a trial of Ad26.COV2.S vaccine versus placebo. The receptor set was obtained from a person between 18 and 59 years old who received the Ad26.COV2.S COVID-19 vaccine or a placebo.

The rearrangement links TRBV5-1 to TRBJ1-2; a weak D match, TRBD1 (5 bases). This CDR3 is 15 amino acids long. The germline V gene encodes CDR1 SGHRS and CDR2 YFSETQ. V dropped 0 bases and J dropped 5 bases, with 14 bases sitting between them. CDR3 in DNA: TGCGCCAGCAGCTTGGTTTCCGGGGCTGAGTATGGCTACACCTTC. It translates to CASSLVSGAEYGYTF.

This rearrangement joins TRBV27 to TRBJ2-3; D may be TRBD2 (5 bases). Per germline, CDR1 MNHEY and CDR2 SMNVEV (reference sequence). The V gene lost 8 bases and the J gene lost 0 bases, with 15 bases spanning the gap. This CDR3 has 15 residues. The CDR3 region is CASSFEGVSTDTQYF. The CDR3 nucleotides read TGTGCCAGCTCCTTTGAGGGAGTAAGCACAGATACGCAGTATTTT.

The J gene is TRBJ1-1, the V gene TRBV7-9; D is unclear. This CDR3 comprises 12 residues. The V and J ends lost 5 bases and 6 bases respectively, with 10 bases between them. Per the germline V gene, CDR1 is SEHNR and CDR2 is FQNEAQ (reference sequence). The CDR3 region has the DNA TGTGCCAGCAGCCATCCCCCCGCTGAAGCTTTCTTT. Protein: CASSHPPAEAFF. The full variable domain, its missing parts supplied by reference TRBV7-9 and TRBJ1-1, is DTGVSQNPRHKITKRGQNVTFRCDPISEHNRLYWYRQTLGQGPEFLTYFQNEAQLEKSRLLSDRFSAERPKGSFSTLEIQRTEQGDSAMYLCASSHPPAEAFFGQGTRLTVV.

The chain recombines TRBV12-3 or TRBV12-4 with TRBJ1-5; D is ambiguous. The V end lost 3 bases, the J end lost 5 bases, and 8 bases lay between the germline ends. The CDR3 length is 13 residues. CDR3 nucleotides: TGTGCCAGCAGTTTCGGCCGGCATCAGCCCCAGCATTTT. It yields the protein CASSFGRHQPQHF.

This chain uses TRBV6-5 with TRBJ2-3, with D uncertain. This CDR3 region has 14 residues. Trimming pared 5 bases from V and 0 bases from J, leaving 9 bases between. Germline lookup yields CDR1 MNHEY and CDR2 SVGAGI. CDR3 protein: CASSLQTSTDTQYF. CDR3 DNA sequence: TGTGCCAGCAGTCTTCAGACTAGCACAGATACGCAGTATTTT.

The rearrangement links TRBV7-2 to TRBJ1-6; D gene uncertain. The CDR3 contains 14 residues. Trimming left V 4 bases short and J 7 bases short, with 11 bases between. Germline-derived CDR1 and CDR2 are SGHTA and FQGNSA. The CDR3 DNA is TGTGCCAGCAGCTCCAGACTGGGGAATTCACCCCTCCACTTT. Protein: CASSSRLGNSPLHF. Complete variable domain (other parts from reference TRBV7-2 and TRBJ1-6): GAGVSQSPSNKVTEKGKDVELRCDPISGHTALYWYRQSLGQGLEFLIYFQGNSAPDKSGLPSDRFSAERTGGSVSTLTIQRTQQEDSAVYLCASSSRLGNSPLHFGNGTRLTVT.

The chain couples TRBV28 to TRBJ1-2; D perhaps matches TRBD1 (5 bases). Trimming left V 6 bases short and J 8 bases short, with 22 bases between. This CDR3 comprises 15 residues. The germline V gene encodes CDR1 MDHEN and CDR2 SYDVKM. In DNA, the CDR3 is TGTGCCAGCAGCCCCCGGGGAGGGGCCGGGCGAGGCTACACCTTC. Translated, it gives CASSPRGGAGRGYTF.